The rows below give T cell receptor beta chains drawn from one sample of a study of shared clonotypes between healthy human individuals. The table came from immunoSEQ multiplex PCR; TCRdb's copy has only in-frame clones and leaves some out. The table lists some 1.5 million clones, 95% to 99% of them singletons, with approximately 0.44% in the top ten. The sequencing sample was made of naive CD4+ T cells sorted from blood. Receptors originate from a man under 40 in good health. Both conserved end residues are part of each CDR3. The D gene is left open where the match is weak. Clone sizes are given selectively: once, few, many, or a class where the clone is expanded.

clone_size: -
j_call: TRBJ2-7
cdr3_length: 12
d_call: -
v_call: TRBV19
cdr3_aa: CASSRHHYEQYF
cdr3_nt: TGTGCCAGTAGTAGGCATCACTACGAGCAGTACTTC

clone_size: -
j_call: TRBJ2-1
cdr3_length: 14
d_call: -
v_call: TRBV6-6
cdr3_aa: CASRVPEGRNEQFF
cdr3_nt: TGTGCCAGCAGAGTCCCAGAAGGACGCAATGAGCAGTTCTTC

clone_size: -
j_call: TRBJ2-3
cdr3_length: 16
d_call: TRBD2
v_call: TRBV6-5
cdr3_aa: CASSYVLAGSTDTQYF
cdr3_nt: TGTGCCAGCAGTTACGTCCTAGCGGGTAGCACAGATACGCAGTATTTT

clone_size: -
j_call: TRBJ2-2
cdr3_length: 14
d_call: TRBD1
v_call: TRBV27
cdr3_aa: CASSGQGATGELFF
cdr3_nt: TGTGCCAGCAGCGGACAGGGGGCGACCGGGGAGCTGTTTTTT

clone_size: -
j_call: TRBJ2-2
cdr3_length: 16
d_call: TRBD1
v_call: TRBV5-4
cdr3_aa: CASSYVPGGASGELFF
cdr3_nt: TGTGCCAGCAGCTACGTTCCAGGGGGCGCATCTGGGGAGCTGTTTTTT

clone_size: -
j_call: TRBJ2-5
cdr3_length: 15
d_call: TRBD1
v_call: TRBV29-1
cdr3_aa: CSVFWDSQSQETQYF
cdr3_nt: TGCAGCGTTTTTTGGGACAGTCAATCCCAAGAGACCCAGTACTTC

clone_size: -
j_call: TRBJ2-7
cdr3_length: 15
d_call: TRBD2
v_call: TRBV7-2
cdr3_aa: CASSLGLAGLNEQYF
cdr3_nt: TGTGCCAGCAGCTTAGGACTAGCGGGACTTAACGAGCAGTACTTC

clone_size: -
j_call: TRBJ1-1
cdr3_length: 14
d_call: -
v_call: TRBV5-1
cdr3_aa: CASSLAGPHTEAFF
cdr3_nt: TGCGCCAGCAGCTTGGCCGGGCCGCACACTGAAGCTTTCTTT

clone_size: -
j_call: TRBJ1-4
cdr3_length: 15
d_call: -
v_call: TRBV7-9
cdr3_aa: CASSLITESNEKLFF
cdr3_nt: TGTGCCAGCAGCTTGATAACGGAATCGAATGAAAAACTGTTTTTT

clone_size: -
j_call: TRBJ1-3
cdr3_length: 12
d_call: -
v_call: TRBV6-6
cdr3_aa: CASSPEVGTIYF
cdr3_nt: TGTGCCAGCAGTCCCGAGGTTGGCACCATATATTTT

clone_size: -
j_call: TRBJ2-3
cdr3_length: 13
d_call: -
v_call: TRBV29-1
cdr3_aa: CSVESPGVDTQYF
cdr3_nt: TGCAGCGTTGAATCGCCCGGGGTAGATACGCAGTATTTT

clone_size: -
j_call: TRBJ2-1
cdr3_length: 13
d_call: -
v_call: TRBV6-5
cdr3_aa: CASGAYVGGEQFF
cdr3_nt: TGTGCCAGCGGGGCGTATGTTGGGGGTGAGCAGTTCTTC

clone_size: -
j_call: TRBJ1-1
cdr3_length: 15
d_call: -
v_call: TRBV6-1
cdr3_aa: CASSEIYSGGYEAFF
cdr3_nt: TGTGCCAGCAGTGAAATCTATTCAGGCGGATACGAAGCTTTCTTT

clone_size: -
j_call: TRBJ2-7
cdr3_length: 14
d_call: TRBD1
v_call: TRBV30
cdr3_aa: CAWRPQGARDEQYF
cdr3_nt: TGTGCCTGGAGGCCACAGGGGGCGCGGGACGAGCAGTACTTC

clone_size: -
j_call: TRBJ2-1
cdr3_length: 15
d_call: TRBD2
v_call: TRBV5-1
cdr3_aa: CASSSGLAGVNEQFF
cdr3_nt: TGCGCCAGCAGCTCGGGACTAGCGGGAGTCAATGAGCAGTTCTTC

clone_size: -
j_call: TRBJ2-7
cdr3_length: 16
d_call: TRBD2
v_call: TRBV5-5
cdr3_aa: CASSLVLAGATYEQYF
cdr3_nt: TGTGCCAGCAGCTTGGTGCTGGCGGGAGCTACCTACGAGCAGTACTTC

clone_size: -
j_call: TRBJ1-2
cdr3_length: 15
d_call: -
v_call: TRBV14
cdr3_aa: CASSQVVGVVYGYTF
cdr3_nt: TGTGCCAGCAGCCAAGTTGTAGGGGTGGTTTATGGCTACACCTTC

clone_size: once
j_call: TRBJ1-1
cdr3_length: 14
d_call: -
v_call: TRBV7-6
cdr3_aa: CASSFGQMNTEAFF
cdr3_nt: TGTGCCAGCAGCTTCGGACAAATGAACACTGAAGCTTTCTTT

clone_size: -
j_call: TRBJ2-7
cdr3_length: 13
d_call: -
v_call: TRBV28
cdr3_aa: CATFWAGTYEQYF
cdr3_nt: TGTGCCACCTTTTGGGCGGGAACCTACGAGCAGTACTTC

clone_size: -
j_call: TRBJ1-1
cdr3_length: 10
d_call: -
v_call: TRBV20-1
cdr3_aa: CSARDGEAFF
cdr3_nt: TGCAGTGCTAGAGATGGTGAAGCTTTCTTT

clone_size: -
j_call: TRBJ1-1
cdr3_length: 15
d_call: -
v_call: TRBV2
cdr3_aa: CASSERVGANTEAFF
cdr3_nt: TGTGCCAGCAGTGAAAGGGTGGGAGCGAACACTGAAGCTTTCTTT

clone_size: -
j_call: TRBJ1-3
cdr3_length: 14
d_call: -
v_call: TRBV10-1
cdr3_aa: CASSDQGYGNTIYF
cdr3_nt: TGCGCCAGCAGTGACCAAGGGTATGGAAACACCATATATTTT

clone_size: -
j_call: TRBJ2-5
cdr3_length: 16
d_call: TRBD2
v_call: TRBV7-9
cdr3_aa: CASSFGTSGFQETQYF
cdr3_nt: TGTGCCAGCAGCTTCGGGACTAGCGGCTTCCAAGAGACCCAGTACTTC

clone_size: -
j_call: TRBJ2-2
cdr3_length: 18
d_call: TRBD1
v_call: TRBV5-1
cdr3_aa: CASSVKLAGQVNTGELFF
cdr3_nt: TGCGCCAGCAGCGTTAAACTCGCGGGACAGGTTAACACCGGGGAGCTGTTTTTT

clone_size: -
j_call: TRBJ2-3
cdr3_length: 12
d_call: -
v_call: TRBV11-2
cdr3_aa: CASSVGTYTQYF
cdr3_nt: TGTGCCAGCAGCGTCGGTACTTATACGCAGTATTTT

clone_size: -
j_call: TRBJ2-1
cdr3_length: 14
d_call: TRBD2
v_call: TRBV27
cdr3_aa: CASSPLAGGVEQFF
cdr3_nt: TGTGCCAGCAGTCCACTAGCGGGAGGGGTTGAGCAGTTCTTC

clone_size: -
j_call: TRBJ2-1
cdr3_length: 20
d_call: TRBD1
v_call: TRBV11-3
cdr3_aa: CASSLLGRTGARHSYNEQFF
cdr3_nt: TGTGCCAGCAGCTTACTAGGACGGACAGGGGCCCGACATTCCTACAATGAGCAGTTCTTC

clone_size: -
j_call: TRBJ2-2
cdr3_length: 15
d_call: TRBD1
v_call: TRBV11-3
cdr3_aa: CASSFGQGGTGELFF
cdr3_nt: TGTGCCAGCAGCTTTGGACAGGGGGGCACCGGGGAGCTGTTTTTT